The entry below gives a single T cell receptor (beta chain) sequence along with its context. Its antigen target is currently unknown. No much larger clone is present one base from it, and per-base qualities are unavailable. In the paper's terms, the time point label means: about 28 days (+/-7) after the second vaccine dose. AZD1222 recipients with second doses at about 4 weeks or about 12 weeks were pooled, because spike-specific TCR depth and breadth did not differ between schedules. Vaccinee samples were obtained from the UK trials COV001 and COV002, which included a single-blind randomized controlled phase 2/3 trial of AZD1222 (ChAdOx1 nCoV-19) in healthy adults. Trial participant PBMC samples were collected at day 0 and day 28 after the second dose for TCRbeta chain sequencing. The CDR3 regions of human TCRbeta chains were analyzed by immunosequencing. The study's processing was this. TCRs in the repertoires were compared against a reference library of SARS-CoV-2-specific TCRs that had been generated with the MIRA antigen-specificity platform. Breadth was defined as the fraction of unique TCRs that were SARS-CoV-2-associated. Depth was defined as the fraction of total T cells that were SARS-CoV-2-associated. Using the MIRA data, every spike-specific TCR was mapped to the spike region that the TCR reacted to and assigned to either a CD4 or a CD8 class. Log10-transformed breadth and depth values were compared by one-way ANOVA with Sidak's multiple comparisons tests. This immuneACCESS table, as held by TCRdb, lists in-frame sequences with V and J called but not all clones. Of the missing ones, under half trace to an unresolved V gene in checked studies; the others have no known cause. Clone size and the V and J calls come from that table; the DNA yielded D and trimming. A total of 100,000 or so clones appear in this sample, 89% of them only once. The ten largest clones take up approximately 40% of the sample.

These data come from a study of T cell responses to AZD1222 COVID-19 vaccine listed by TCRdb under 2021. For the study in its entirety: A total of just over 230 trial participants underwent TCR sequencing, of whom 200 to 220 had received two doses of AZD1222 and around 26 had received two doses of the MenACWY control vaccine. Trial participants were enrolled into age subgroups of 18-55, 56-69 and 70-plus years, which contained about 150, 28 and 57 TCR-sequenced participants, respectively. Summary of the overall study and its limitations: In the small 56-69-year group, the increase in depth fell short of significance, most likely because of low power. After two AZD1222 doses, both the breadth and the depth of spike-specific TCRs were significantly higher than at day 0 and than in MenACWY recipients. Reportedly, close to half of the unique spike-specific TCRs recognized epitopes lying outside the regions that are mutated in the B.1.351 and B.1.1.7 variants. Conclusions about previously exposed vaccinees are limited because only six or seven AZD1222 recipients were SARS-CoV-2 seropositive at baseline. CD4 TCRs associated with the vaccine covered the entire spike protein, and the dominant responses were in regions 160-218 and 743-854. Because no day 14 peak-response samples were available, the repertoires could be characterized only after the peak T cell response. Participants were mostly white British and included more females than males, and it was suggested by the authors that clonal diversity may have been underestimated.

Sequences SEHNR (CDR1) and FQNEAQ (CDR2) are obtained from the germline V gene (reference sequence). Trimming leaves V shorter by 6 bases and J shorter by 1 base, with the junction holding 5 bases beyond the gene matches. The CDR3 has 14 amino acids, counting the end cysteine and phenylalanine. Just the 42-base CDR3 DNA is kept, in frame starting at base 1. The chain was built from TRBV7-9 and TRBJ1-1; TRBD1 fits 7 bases in the junction. The TCR comes from an adult who received the AZD1222 COVID-19 vaccine. This specimen consisted of peripheral blood, obtained 28 days after the second AZD1222 dose. For the CDR3, the sequence is CASRMGQQNTEAFF. The nucleotides are TGTGCCAGCAGAATGGGACAGCAGAACACTGAAGCTTTCTTT.